Listed below are T cell receptor beta chains from one sample, sequenced in a study of blood T cells in healthy people across ages. TCRdb called the 5' RACE reads again in MiXCR, with one record for every CDR3 protein. The sample holds 600,000 to 1,000,000 distinct CDR3 sequences; 58% are singletons and the top ten take roughly 22%. Material: blood. These receptors all stem from a young man in good health. Both conserved end residues are part of each CDR3. The order of the fields is clone size, D gene, V gene, J gene, CDR3 DNA, CDR3 protein. A D gene is named only where the DNA matches it firmly. Size tells how often a clone was seen (once, few, many) or the class of an expanded clone, and some rows leave it out.

clone size: -
D gene: TRBD2
V gene: TRBV20-1
J gene: TRBJ2-1
CDR3 DNA: TGCAGTGCTCCCGAATCCAGCGGGACCAATGAGCAGTTCTTC
CDR3 protein: CSAPESSGTNEQFF

clone size: -
D gene: -
V gene: TRBV20-1
J gene: TRBJ2-3
CDR3 DNA: TGCAGTGCTAGAGCCGCCATCACAGATACGCAGTATTTT
CDR3 protein: CSARAAITDTQYF

clone size: few
D gene: -
V gene: TRBV29-1
J gene: TRBJ1-4
CDR3 DNA: TGCAGCGTTGAGGGGACGGGCAATGAAAAACTGTTTTTT
CDR3 protein: CSVEGTGNEKLFF

clone size: -
D gene: -
V gene: TRBV6-5
J gene: TRBJ1-3
CDR3 DNA: TGTGCCAGCAGTTACGCGTCTGGACCCCGAGCCACCATATATTTT
CDR3 protein: CASSYASGPRATIYF

clone size: once
D gene: TRBD2
V gene: TRBV29-1
J gene: TRBJ2-5
CDR3 DNA: TGCAGCGTTGACGGGAGGTCACACAATGAGCAGTACTTC
CDR3 protein: CSVDGRSHNEQYF

clone size: -
D gene: TRBD2
V gene: TRBV7-9
J gene: TRBJ2-1
CDR3 DNA: TGTGCCAGCAGCTTTGCGGGCGGGAGGCTAAATGAGCAGTTCTTC
CDR3 protein: CASSFAGGRLNEQFF

clone size: -
D gene: -
V gene: TRBV30
J gene: TRBJ2-1
CDR3 DNA: TGTGCCTACACAAGGGGCACAGGCCCCAATGAGCAGTTCTTC
CDR3 protein: CAYTRGTGPNEQFF

clone size: once
D gene: TRBD2
V gene: TRBV27
J gene: TRBJ2-1
CDR3 DNA: TGTGCCAGAGGCCCGGCTAGCGGCGACAATGAGCAGTTCTTC
CDR3 protein: CARGPASGDNEQFF

clone size: -
D gene: TRBD1
V gene: TRBV6-5
J gene: TRBJ2-2
CDR3 DNA: TGTGCCAGCAGTTACACCACCGGGACAGGGGCGAACACCGGGGAGCTGTTTTTT
CDR3 protein: CASSYTTGTGANTGELFF

clone size: -
D gene: -
V gene: TRBV5-1
J gene: TRBJ2-7
CDR3 DNA: TGCGCCAGCAGCCCGGTGTCGGCAGGCGAGCAGTACTTC
CDR3 protein: CASSPVSAGEQYF

clone size: -
D gene: -
V gene: TRBV29-1
J gene: TRBJ2-2
CDR3 DNA: TGCAGCGGATGGAAAGGGGCCGCCGGGGAGCTGTTTTTT
CDR3 protein: CSGWKGAAGELFF